This T cell receptor (beta chain) was captured in a study of shared clonotypes between healthy human individuals. Findings and caveats of the study: Non-shared clonotypes had lower generation probabilities than clonotypes shared by all four sorted-subset donors.

The investigators split CD4+ cells into a CD45RA+ naive subset and a CD45RA-negative memory subset. With respect to this clone: The antigen is unknown.

Several immunoSEQ 96-well plates shared each subset's DNA, each plate a replicate. Measured with immunoSEQ multiplex PCR; TCRdb has only the in-frame clones, and not every one. The data show over a million clones, with around 97% seen just once and 1% to 1.5% held by the top ten. Input material: naive CD4+ T cells sorted from blood. Subset in this sample: CD45RA+ positively selected. This receptor was taken from a man younger than 40 in good health.

The chain's CDR3 is CASSPGLAVGETQYF. CDR3 sequence (DNA): TGTGCCAGCAGCCCCGGACTAGCGGTGGGGGAGACCCAGTACTTC. This chain links TRBV7-3 with TRBJ2-5; 10 positions match TRBD2. After removal of 5 bases from V and 5 bases from J, the junction contained 8 bases not matched to a gene. Germline CDR1 reads SGHTA; CDR2 reads FQGTGA. The CDR3 consists of 15 residues.